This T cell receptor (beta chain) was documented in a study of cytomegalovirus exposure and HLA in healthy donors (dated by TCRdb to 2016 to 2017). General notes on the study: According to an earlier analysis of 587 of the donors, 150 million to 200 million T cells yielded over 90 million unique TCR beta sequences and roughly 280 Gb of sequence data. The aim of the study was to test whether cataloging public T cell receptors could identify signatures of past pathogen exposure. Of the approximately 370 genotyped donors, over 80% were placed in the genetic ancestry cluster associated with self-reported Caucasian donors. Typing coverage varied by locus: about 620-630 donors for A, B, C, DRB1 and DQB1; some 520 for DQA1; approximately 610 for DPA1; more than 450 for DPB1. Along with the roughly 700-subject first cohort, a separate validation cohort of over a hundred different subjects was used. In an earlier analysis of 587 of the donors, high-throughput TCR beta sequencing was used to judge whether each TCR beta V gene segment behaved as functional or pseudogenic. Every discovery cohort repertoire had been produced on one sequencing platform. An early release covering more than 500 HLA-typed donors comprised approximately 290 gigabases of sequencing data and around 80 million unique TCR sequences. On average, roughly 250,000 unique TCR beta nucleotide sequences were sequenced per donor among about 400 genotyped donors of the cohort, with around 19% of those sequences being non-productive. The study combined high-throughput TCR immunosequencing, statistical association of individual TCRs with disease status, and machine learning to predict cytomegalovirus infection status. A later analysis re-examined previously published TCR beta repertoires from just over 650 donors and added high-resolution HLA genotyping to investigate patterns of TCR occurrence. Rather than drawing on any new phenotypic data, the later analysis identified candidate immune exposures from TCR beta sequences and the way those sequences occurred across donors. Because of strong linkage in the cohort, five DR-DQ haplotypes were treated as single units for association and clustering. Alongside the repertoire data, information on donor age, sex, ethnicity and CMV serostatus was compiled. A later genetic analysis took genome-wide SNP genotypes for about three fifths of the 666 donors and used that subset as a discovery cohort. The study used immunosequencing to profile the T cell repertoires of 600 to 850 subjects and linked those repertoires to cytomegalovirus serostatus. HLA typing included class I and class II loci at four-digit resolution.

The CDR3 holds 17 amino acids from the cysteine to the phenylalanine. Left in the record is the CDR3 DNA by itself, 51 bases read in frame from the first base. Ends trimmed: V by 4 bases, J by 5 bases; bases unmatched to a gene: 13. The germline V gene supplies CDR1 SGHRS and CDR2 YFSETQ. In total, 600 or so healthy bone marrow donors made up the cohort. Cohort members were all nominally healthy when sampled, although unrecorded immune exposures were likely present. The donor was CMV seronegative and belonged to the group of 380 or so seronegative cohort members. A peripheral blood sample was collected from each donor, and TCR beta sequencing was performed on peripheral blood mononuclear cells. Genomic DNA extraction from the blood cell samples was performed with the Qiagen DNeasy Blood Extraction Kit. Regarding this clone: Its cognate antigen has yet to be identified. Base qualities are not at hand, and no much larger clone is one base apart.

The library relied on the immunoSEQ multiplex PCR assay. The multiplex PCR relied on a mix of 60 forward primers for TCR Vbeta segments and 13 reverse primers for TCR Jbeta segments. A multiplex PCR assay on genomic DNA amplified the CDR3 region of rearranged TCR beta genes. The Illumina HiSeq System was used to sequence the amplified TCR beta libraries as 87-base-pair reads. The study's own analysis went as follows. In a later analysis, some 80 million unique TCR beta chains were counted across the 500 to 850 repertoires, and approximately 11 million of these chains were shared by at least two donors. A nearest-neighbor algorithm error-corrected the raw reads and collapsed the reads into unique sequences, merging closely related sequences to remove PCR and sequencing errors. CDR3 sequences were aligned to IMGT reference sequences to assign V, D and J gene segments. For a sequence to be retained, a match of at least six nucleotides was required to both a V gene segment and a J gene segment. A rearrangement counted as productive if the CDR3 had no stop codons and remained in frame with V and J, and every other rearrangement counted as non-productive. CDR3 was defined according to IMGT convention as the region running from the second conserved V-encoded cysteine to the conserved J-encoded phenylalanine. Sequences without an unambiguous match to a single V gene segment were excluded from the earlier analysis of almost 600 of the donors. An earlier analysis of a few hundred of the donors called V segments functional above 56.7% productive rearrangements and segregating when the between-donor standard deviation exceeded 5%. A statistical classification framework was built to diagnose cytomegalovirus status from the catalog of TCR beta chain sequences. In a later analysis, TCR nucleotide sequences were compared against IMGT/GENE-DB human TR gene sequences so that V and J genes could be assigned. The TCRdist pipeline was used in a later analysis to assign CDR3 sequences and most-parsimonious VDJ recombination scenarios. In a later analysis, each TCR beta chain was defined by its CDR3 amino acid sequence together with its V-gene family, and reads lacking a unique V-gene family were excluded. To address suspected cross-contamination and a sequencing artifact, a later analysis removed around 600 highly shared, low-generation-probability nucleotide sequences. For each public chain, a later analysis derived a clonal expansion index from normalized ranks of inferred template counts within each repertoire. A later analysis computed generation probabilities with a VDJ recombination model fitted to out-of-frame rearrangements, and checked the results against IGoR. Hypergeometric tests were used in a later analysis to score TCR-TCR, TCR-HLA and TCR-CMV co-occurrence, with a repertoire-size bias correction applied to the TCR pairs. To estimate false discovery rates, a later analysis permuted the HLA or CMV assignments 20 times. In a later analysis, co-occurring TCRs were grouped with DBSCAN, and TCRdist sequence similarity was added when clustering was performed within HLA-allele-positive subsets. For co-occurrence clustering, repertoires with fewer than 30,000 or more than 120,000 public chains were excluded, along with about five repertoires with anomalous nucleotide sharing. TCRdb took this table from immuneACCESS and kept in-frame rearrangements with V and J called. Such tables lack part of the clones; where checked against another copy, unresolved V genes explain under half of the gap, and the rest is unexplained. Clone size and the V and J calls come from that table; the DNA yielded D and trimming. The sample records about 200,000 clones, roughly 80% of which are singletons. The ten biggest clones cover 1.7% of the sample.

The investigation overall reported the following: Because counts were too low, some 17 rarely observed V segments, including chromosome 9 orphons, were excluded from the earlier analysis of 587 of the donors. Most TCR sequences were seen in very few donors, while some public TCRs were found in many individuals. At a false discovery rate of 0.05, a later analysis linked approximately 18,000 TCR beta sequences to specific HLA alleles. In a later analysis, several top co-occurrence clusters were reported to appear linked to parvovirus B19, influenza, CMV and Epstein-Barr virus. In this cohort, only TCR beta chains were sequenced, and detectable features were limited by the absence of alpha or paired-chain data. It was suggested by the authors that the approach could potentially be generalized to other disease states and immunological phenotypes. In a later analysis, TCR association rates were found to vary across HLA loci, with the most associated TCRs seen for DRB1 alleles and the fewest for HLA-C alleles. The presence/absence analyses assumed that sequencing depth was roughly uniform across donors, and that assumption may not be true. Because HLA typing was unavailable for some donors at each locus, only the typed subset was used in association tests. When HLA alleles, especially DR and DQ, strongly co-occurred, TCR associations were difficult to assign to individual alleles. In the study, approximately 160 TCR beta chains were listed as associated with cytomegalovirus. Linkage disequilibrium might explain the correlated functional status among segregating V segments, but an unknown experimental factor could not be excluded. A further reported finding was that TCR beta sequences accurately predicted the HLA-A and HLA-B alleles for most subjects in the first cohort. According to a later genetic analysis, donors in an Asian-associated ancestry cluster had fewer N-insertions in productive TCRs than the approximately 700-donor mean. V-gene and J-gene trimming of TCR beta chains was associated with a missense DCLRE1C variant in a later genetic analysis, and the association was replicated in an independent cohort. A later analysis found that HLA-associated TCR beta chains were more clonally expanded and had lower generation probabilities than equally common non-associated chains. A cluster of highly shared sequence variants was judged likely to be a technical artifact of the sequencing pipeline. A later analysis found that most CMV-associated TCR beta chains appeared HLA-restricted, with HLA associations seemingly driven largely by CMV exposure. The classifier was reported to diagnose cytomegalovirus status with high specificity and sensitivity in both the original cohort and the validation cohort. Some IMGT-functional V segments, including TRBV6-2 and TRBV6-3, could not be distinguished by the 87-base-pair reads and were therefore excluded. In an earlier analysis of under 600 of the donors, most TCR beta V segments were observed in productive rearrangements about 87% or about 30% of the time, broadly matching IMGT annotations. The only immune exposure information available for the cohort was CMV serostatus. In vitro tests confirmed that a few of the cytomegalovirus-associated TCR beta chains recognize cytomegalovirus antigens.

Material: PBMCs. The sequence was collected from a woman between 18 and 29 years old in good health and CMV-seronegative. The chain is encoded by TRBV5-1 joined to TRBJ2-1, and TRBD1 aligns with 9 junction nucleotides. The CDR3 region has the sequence CASSRVGTGFSHNEQFF. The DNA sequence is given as TGCGCCAGCAGCCGAGTCGGGACAGGGTTTTCCCACAATGAGCAGTTCTTC.